This T cell receptor (beta chain) was profiled in a study of vaccination and CD4 T cells after COVID-19. At the level of the study: Four females and six males made up the convalescents, with two Hispanic.

As for this clonotype: Its matching antigen is unknown.

V lost 5 bases and J 1 base, leaving 9 bases between the germline ends. Germline values: CDR1 DFQATT, CDR2 SNEGSKA (reference sequence). The CDR3 is made up of 14 amino acids. The assay that was used to sequence DNA from cultured CD4+ T cells was the Oncomine TCR Beta short-read assay. TCRdb reprocessed the PCR reads via MiXCR and lists one record per CDR3 protein. The table shows just over 3,000 distinct CDR3 sequences, with 75% to 85% occurring only once. The treatment here: approximately 9-day PBMC culture with coronavirus spike peptide pools or control peptides (ViraFEST assay). The source is a human donor who had recovered from COVID-19. The sequencing sample was made of CD4+ T cells from blood, cultured in vitro. The chain uses TRBV20-1 and TRBJ2-6; TRBD2 is a possible D gene (6 bases). CDR3 sequence reads: CSAEGRSGANVLTF. As DNA, the CDR3 is TGCAGTGCTGAGGGGAGGTCTGGGGCCAACGTCCTGACTTTC.